The sequence of this T cell receptor beta chain was determined in a study of T cell responses to AZD1222 COVID-19 vaccine. A note on this clone: What it recognizes is unknown.

Produced via immunoSEQ multiplex PCR; TCRdb's table is partial and in-frame only. Of 150,000 or so clones listed, 85% to 95% are singletons. The germline CDR1 and CDR2 sequences are MNHNS and SASEGT. The V gene end was trimmed by 3 bases and the J gene end by 0 bases; junction bases not matched to a gene: 7. CDR3 size: 17 residues. Overall study findings and caveats: Clonal diversity was possibly underestimated, and white British individuals and females predominated among donors.

Material: peripheral blood, obtained on day 0 of AZD1222 vaccination. The V call is TRBV6-1, the J call TRBJ1-3; TRBD1 matches 8 bases. This sequence was found in an adult in good health. The CDR3 DNA reads TGTGCCAGCAGTGAGGACAGGGTGATGTCCTCTGGAAACACCATATATTTT. Its protein product is CASSEDRVMSSGNTIYF.